This T cell receptor beta chain was recovered during a study of cytomegalovirus exposure and HLA in healthy donors. Note on this clone: Its specificity is unknown. Other nucleotide sequences from this sample produce the same CDR3.

Germline V gene sequence: CDR1 SGHRS, CDR2 YFSETQ. V lost 5 bases, J lost 4 bases, and 6 bases stayed unmatched. The CDR3 contains 14 residues. Broader study findings: The authors listed 180 or so TCR beta chains as cytomegalovirus-associated. Cytomegalovirus status was reportedly diagnosed by the classifier with high specificity and sensitivity.

Separation from the 666-subject first cohort characterized the roughly 120-subject validation cohort, to which the donors belonged. The table came from immunoSEQ multiplex PCR; TCRdb's copy has only in-frame clones and leaves some out. The data contain roughly 350,000 clones, around 86% of them singletons. V and J are TRBV5-1 and TRBJ2-1; 7 nucleotides line up with TRBD2. This sequence was found in a woman aged 18-30 years in good health and CMV-seronegative. Sequencing was performed on PBMCs. This chain's CDR3 is CASRPSGGYNEQFF. CDR3 nucleotides: TGCGCCAGCAGACCCTCGGGGGGTTACAATGAGCAGTTCTTC.